This T cell receptor (beta chain) was found in a study of blood T cell repertoires in COVID-19. The protocol was immunoSEQ multiplex PCR, while the TCRdb copy is restricted to in-frame clones and leaves out a portion. This repertoire shows 70,000 to 100,000 clones, approximately 91% found once; its top ten account for 1.7%. The length of the CDR3 is 17 residues. Trimming stripped 8 bases from V and 0 bases from J, with 20 bases between. CDR1 is PRHDT, CDR2 FYEKMQ, per germline (reference sequence). The rearrangement uses TRBV13 and TRBJ1-3; D is ambiguous. Sequenced material: peripheral blood. The receptor comes from a man aged 60-69 years with acute or convalescent COVID-19. In nucleotides, the CDR3 is TGTGCCAGCGGAAGGTCGGCCGGAGCTCTCTCTGGAAACACCATATATTTT. It is translated as CASGRSAGALSGNTIYF.